Each of the 21 T cell receptor beta chains below was sequenced from the same sample in a study of blood T cell repertoires in COVID-19. Generated by immunoSEQ multiplex PCR, the TCRdb table keeps only in-frame clones and is missing some. The sample gives 200,000 or so clones, around four fifths of which show up once; roughly 6.9% is in the top ten. Material for sequencing was peripheral blood. These receptors were collected from a human donor with acute or convalescent COVID-19. The donor label of this sample is uncertain.

The V and J genes are TRBV15 and TRBJ1-1; D possibly corresponds to TRBD1 (6 bases). V lost 5 bases to trimming and J lost 1 base, with 11 bases between them. This CDR3 region has 14 residues. Germline V lookup: CDR1 LNHNV, CDR2 YYDKDF (reference sequence). The CDR3 is CATSGRGGNTEAFF. In DNA, the CDR3 is TGTGCCACCAGCGGCAGGGGCGGGAACACTGAAGCTTTCTTT.

The chain employs TRBV7-7 and TRBJ2-7; 10 bases line up with TRBD1. V gave up 5 bases and J gave up 4 bases; unmatched junction bases: 8. The V gene's germline CDR1 is SSHAT and CDR2 FNYEAQ (reference sequence). The CDR3 is 15 residues long. CDR3 in amino acids: CASSPGTGDSYEQYF. The CDR3 DNA reads as TGTGCCAGCAGCCCCGGGACAGGGGATTCGTACGAGCAGTACTTC.

This chain joins TRBV6-5 and TRBJ1-6; the match to TRBD1 covers 7 bases. The J segment lost 6 bases and the V segment lost 6 bases, leaving 8 bases of the junction unmatched. Germline V gives CDR1 MNHEY, CDR2 SVGAGI. The CDR3 runs 15 residues. The CDR3 sequence is CASSLGGGPNSPLHF. The CDR3 nucleotides are TGTGCCAGCAGCCTCGGAGGGGGCCCTAATTCACCCCTCCACTTT.

The chain links TRBV7-2 to TRBJ1-3; 8 bases map to TRBD1. The CDR3 has 16 amino acids. The V gene's germline CDR1 is SGHTA and CDR2 FQGNSA. With V trimmed by 5 bases and J by 4 bases, 10 bases remained unmatched. This CDR3 reads CASSQSPGQGGNTIYF. The CDR3 coding sequence is TGTGCCAGCAGCCAATCCCCCGGACAGGGAGGAAACACCATATATTTT.

This clone was counted once. CDR3 nucleotide sequence: TGTGCCAGCTCACCGGCCGGCAGGGGTATCGAGACCCAGTACTTC. Its translation: CASSPAGRGIETQYF. The genes are TRBV18 and TRBJ2-5; tentative D call: TRBD1 (6 bases). From germline, CDR1 is KGHSH and CDR2 LQKENI. V lost 3 bases, J lost 5 bases, and 16 bases lay in between. The CDR3 is made up of 15 amino acids.

To note about this clone: Other DNA sequences from this sample encode an identical CDR3 as well. This chain connects TRBV6-5 to TRBJ1-1; 10 bases line up with TRBD1. The V segment lost 0 bases and the J segment 5 bases; nucleotides outside the gene matches: 3. Germline V gene sequence: CDR1 MNHEY, CDR2 SVGAGI. The CDR3 extends over 15 amino acids. The CDR3 region is CASSYSTGGRTEAFF. The CDR3 nucleotides read TGTGCCAGCAGTTACTCGACAGGGGGCAGAACTGAAGCTTTCTTT.

This clone was picked up one time. The chain links TRBV11-2 to TRBJ1-1; D unresolved. The V gene's germline CDR1 is SGHAT and CDR2 FQNNGV. The V gene lost 2 bases and the J gene lost 0 bases, with 4 bases spanning the gap. The CDR3 length is 13 residues. The CDR3 region has the DNA TGTGCCAGCAGCTTATTAGTGAACACTGAAGCTTTCTTT. It specifies CASSLLVNTEAFF.

The chain joins TRBV19 to TRBJ1-1; a possible D gene is TRBD1 (5 bases). Per germline, CDR1 LNHDA and CDR2 SQIVND (reference sequence). The V end lost 5 bases, the J end lost 2 bases, and 18 bases lay between the germline ends. The length of the CDR3 is 16 residues. The CDR3 spells CASSSNEGRLNTEAFF. Here the CDR3 DNA reads TGTGCCAGTAGTTCTAACGAGGGGAGGTTAAACACTGAAGCTTTCTTT.

The chain recombines TRBV5-1 with TRBJ1-3; D is uncertain. There are 15 residues in the CDR3. V lost 0 bases to trimming and J lost 0 bases, with 7 bases between them. CDR1 is SGHRS and CDR2 is YFSETQ in the germline V gene. The CDR3 nucleotides are TGCGCCAGCAGCTTGGGCGGTAACTCTGGAAACACCATATATTTT. Protein: CASSLGGNSGNTIYF.

The chain joins TRBV24-1 to TRBJ1-5, with TRBD1 matching over 7 bases. There are 16 residues in the CDR3. V lost 3 bases and J lost 3; bases outside the gene matches: 7. Germline-derived CDR1 and CDR2 are KGHDR and SFDVKD. This chain's CDR3 is CATSDHRQGDNQPQHF. The CDR3, as DNA: TGTGCCACCAGTGATCACCGACAGGGCGACAATCAGCCCCAGCATTTT.

The V and J genes are TRBV19 and TRBJ2-7, with TRBD2 matching 11 bases. Germline V gene sequence: CDR1 LNHDA, CDR2 SQIVND (reference sequence). With 4 bases clipped from V and 6 bases from J, the junction kept 5 bases outside the gene matches. The CDR3 sequence is 14 residues long. DNA of the CDR3: TGTGCCAGTAGTAGCGACGGACTAGCGGGCGAGCAGTACTTC. This gives the protein CASSSDGLAGEQYF.

The chain has TRBV10-3 and TRBJ1-1, with unresolved D. Germline CDR1 reads ENHRY; CDR2 reads SYGVKD. V lost 4 bases, J lost 1 base, and 10 bases lay in between. CDR3 length: 14 amino acids. The CDR3 here is CAISVFPGNTEAFF. The CDR3 DNA reads TGTGCCATCAGTGTATTCCCAGGGAACACTGAAGCTTTCTTT.

This clone appeared many times. V gene TRBV6-6 combines with J gene TRBJ1-5, with D hard to call. Trimming shortened V by 7 bases and J by 6 bases, and 16 bases separated the two germline ends. Germline-derived CDR1 and CDR2 are MNHNY and SVGAGI (reference sequence). This CDR3 has 14 amino acids. CDR3 residues: CASTPGGGGQPQHF. The DNA of the CDR3 is TGTGCCAGCACCCCCGGCGGAGGAGGTCAGCCCCAGCATTTT.

This clone was seen once. The rearrangement uses TRBV7-2 and TRBJ1-1, with 9 bases identical to TRBD1. In germline, CDR1 is SGHTA, CDR2 FQGNSA. This CDR3 has 16 amino acids. The J segment lost 4 bases and the V segment lost 5 bases, leaving 11 bases of the junction unmatched. This chain's CDR3 is CASSPRTGGSVTEAFF. In DNA, the CDR3 is TGTGCCAGCAGCCCTCGTACAGGGGGCTCGGTCACTGAAGCTTTCTTT.

The CDR3 loop is CASRQGAGNTIYF. The CDR3 DNA reads TGTGCCAGCAGACAGGGAGCTGGAAACACCATATATTTT. The chain recombines TRBV2 with TRBJ1-3; a possible D gene is TRBD1 (6 bases). Germline V gene sequence: CDR1 SNHLY, CDR2 FYNNEI. The CDR3 spans 13 residues. V lost 6 bases and J lost 2, with 8 bases in between.

In DNA, the CDR3 is TGTGCCAGCAGCCAAGATCTAGTGGGAGGGACCGGGGAGCTGTTTTTT. Its translation is CASSQDLVGGTGELFF. This rearrangement joins TRBV3-1 (or the pseudogene TRBV3-2) to TRBJ2-2, with 7 bases fitting TRBD2. J was trimmed by 5 bases and V by 0 bases; bases with no gene match: 6. There are 16 residues in the CDR3. Per germline, CDR1 LGHDT and CDR2 YNNKEL (reference sequence).

This clone has a single count. The V gene is TRBV10-3, the J gene TRBJ2-2, with TRBD2 matching 13 bases. V lost 9 bases to trimming and J lost 5 bases; unmatched junction nucleotides: 6. In germline, CDR1 is ENHRY, CDR2 SYGVKD. CDR3 length: 15 residues. The DNA of the CDR3 is TGTGCCATAAACCGACTAGCGGGAGGAACCGGGGAGCTGTTTTTT. Protein product: CAINRLAGGTGELFF.

The CDR3 is CASSLQGKDTEAFF. The CDR3 DNA reads TGTGCCAGCAGCTTACAGGGGAAGGACACTGAAGCTTTCTTT. The chain is built from TRBV11-3 and TRBJ1-1, with D tentatively TRBD1 (6 bases). V was shortened by 2 bases and J by 3 bases, with 10 bases between the two germline ends. Germline V gives CDR1 SGHNT, CDR2 YENEEA. There are 14 residues in the CDR3.

This rearrangement joins TRBV27 to TRBJ1-2; 9 bases line up with TRBD1. CDR1 and CDR2 from the germline V gene are MNHEY and SMNVEV (reference sequence). This CDR3 spans 16 amino acids. After removal of 1 base from V and 4 bases from J, the junction contained 7 bases not matched to a gene. CDR3 coding DNA: TGTGCCAGCAGTTTATACGGGGACAGGGAGAGCTATGGCTACACCTTC. Protein: CASSLYGDRESYGYTF.

The chain has TRBV30 and TRBJ2-5; a possible D gene is TRBD2 (5 bases). Trimming pared 1 base from V and 4 bases from J, leaving 19 bases between. The germline CDR1 and CDR2 sequences are GTSNPN and SVGIG (reference sequence). This CDR3 is 16 amino acids long. The chain's CDR3 is CAWSGRPSGIVETQYF. CDR3 nucleotides: TGTGCCTGGAGTGGCCGCCCTTCGGGGATCGTAGAGACCCAGTACTTC.

This clone turned up a few times. The J gene is TRBJ1-6, the V gene TRBV21-1; TRBD1, as called in the table, went unchecked against the DNA. TRBV21-1 is a pseudogene locus. CDR3 length: 16 amino acids. The CDR3 coding sequence is TGTGCCAGCAGCAAAGTAGGACAGGGGGATAATTCACCCCTCCACTTT. Protein sequence: CASSKVGQGDNSPLHF.